These 5 T cell receptor beta chains were all obtained from the same sample, sequenced in a study of T cell clonality in common variable immunodeficiency. TCRdb's table, derived via immunoSEQ multiplex PCR, lists solely in-frame clones and lacks some. The sample presents some 60,000 clones, none singletons. The sample was peripheral blood mononuclear cells. These receptors were obtained from a person between 18 and 69 years old in good health.

This clone was counted many times. The sequence runs out 3 residues before the end of the CDR3; the remainder is reconstructed from the germline J gene. The rearrangement uses TRBV7-3 and TRBJ1-1; 8 bases align to TRBD1. This CDR3 contains 14 residues. The germline CDR1 and CDR2 sequences are SGHTA and FQGTGA. The J segment lost 3 bases and the V segment lost 2 bases, leaving 2 bases of the junction unmatched. The part of the CDR3 DNA that was read is TGTGCCAGCAGCTTACAGACAGGGGACACTGAA. Protein: CASSLQTGDTE. The whole CDR3 sequence is CASSLQTGDTEAFF.

This clone was picked up many times. Read sequence stops 3 residues before the CDR3 end, and the germline J gene provides the missing end. The rearrangement uses TRBV12-3 or TRBV12-4 and TRBJ2-1; 11 bases line up with TRBD1. CDR3 length equals 19 residues. Germline trimming cut 3 bases from V and 0 bases from J; bases unmatched to any gene: 10. The part of the CDR3 DNA that was read is TGTGCCAGCAGTTTGGGACAGGGGGTAGCCGCAGCCTCCTACAATGAG. It translates to CASSLGQGVAAASYNE. Given in full, the CDR3 is CASSLGQGVAAASYNEQFF.

This clone showed up many times. The CDR3 end is not reached by the read, which stops 3 residues before it; the germline J gene fills it in. The rearrangement links TRBV19 to TRBJ1-4; 7 bases fit TRBD1. Germline CDR1 is LNHDA and CDR2 is SQIVND (reference sequence). CDR3 length equals 12 residues. Partial CDR3 DNA: TGTGCCAGTAGTATCTCACAGGGGAAA. Translation gives CASSISQGK. The whole CDR3 is CASSISQGKLFF.

This clone was observed at least ten times. The read gets to within 3 residues of the CDR3 end, and the germline J gene fills in the rest. The J gene is TRBJ1-4, the V gene TRBV5-6, with 8 bases that match TRBD1. Germline loops: CDR1 SGHDT, CDR2 YYEEEE. The CDR3 covers 13 residues. Trimming at V came to 2 bases and at J to 8 bases, leaving 2 bases not matched to a gene. CDR3 DNA (partial): TGTGCCAGCAGCTTACAGGGGGTAGAAAAA. Amino acids: CASSLQGVEK. The CDR3 in full is CASSLQGVEKLFF.

This clone occurred many times. The read halts 3 residues ahead of the CDR3 end, with the missing end drawn from the germline J gene. The chain uses TRBV30 and TRBJ2-7, with TRBD2 matching 7 bases. With 5 bases clipped from V and 2 bases from J, the junction kept 12 bases outside the gene matches. The CDR3 consists of 15 residues. Germline CDR1 is GTSNPN and CDR2 is SVGIG (reference sequence). The CDR3 region is CAWATGASGTYEQYF. CDR3 DNA, as far as it was read: TGTGCCTGGGCTACTGGGGCTAGCGGTACCTACGAG. Full variable domain (remainder filled in from reference TRBV30 and TRBJ2-7): SQTIHQWPATLVQPVGSPLSLECTVEGTSNPNLYWYRQAAGRGLQLLFYSVGIGQISSEVPQNLSASRPQDRQFILSSKKLLLSDSGFYLCAWATGASGTYEQYFGPGTRLTVT.